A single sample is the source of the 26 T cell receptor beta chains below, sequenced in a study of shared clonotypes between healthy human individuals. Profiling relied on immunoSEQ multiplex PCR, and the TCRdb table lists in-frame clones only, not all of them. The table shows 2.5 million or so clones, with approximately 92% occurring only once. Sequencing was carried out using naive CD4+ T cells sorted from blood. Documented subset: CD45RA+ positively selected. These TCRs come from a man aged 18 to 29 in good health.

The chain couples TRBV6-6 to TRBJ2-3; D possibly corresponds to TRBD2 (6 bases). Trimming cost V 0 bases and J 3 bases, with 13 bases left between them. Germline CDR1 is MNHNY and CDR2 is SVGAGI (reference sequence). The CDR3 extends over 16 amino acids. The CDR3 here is CASSYSTGVGTDTQYF. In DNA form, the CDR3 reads TGTGCCAGCAGTTACTCGACGGGAGTCGGTACAGATACGCAGTATTTT.

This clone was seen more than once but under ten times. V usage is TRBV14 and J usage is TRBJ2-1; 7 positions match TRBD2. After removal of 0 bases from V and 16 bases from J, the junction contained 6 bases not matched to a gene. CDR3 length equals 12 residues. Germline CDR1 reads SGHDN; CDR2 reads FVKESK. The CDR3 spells CASSQEWTRKFF. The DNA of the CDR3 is TGTGCCAGCAGCCAAGAGTGGACTAGGAAATTCTTC.

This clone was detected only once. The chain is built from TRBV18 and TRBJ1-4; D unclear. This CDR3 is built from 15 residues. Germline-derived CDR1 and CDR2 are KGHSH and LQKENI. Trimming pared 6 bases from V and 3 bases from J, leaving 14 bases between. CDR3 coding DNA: TGTGCCAGCTCGGCACTGAGGCGAGCTAATGAAAAACTGTTTTTT. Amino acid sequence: CASSALRRANEKLFF.

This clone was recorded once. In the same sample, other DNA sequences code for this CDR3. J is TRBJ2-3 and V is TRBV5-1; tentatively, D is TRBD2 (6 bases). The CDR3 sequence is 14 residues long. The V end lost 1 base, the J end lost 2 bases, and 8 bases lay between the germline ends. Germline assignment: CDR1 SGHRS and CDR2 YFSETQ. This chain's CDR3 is CASSLTSYTDTQYF. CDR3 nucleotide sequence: TGCGCCAGCAGCTTGACTAGCTACACAGATACGCAGTATTTT.

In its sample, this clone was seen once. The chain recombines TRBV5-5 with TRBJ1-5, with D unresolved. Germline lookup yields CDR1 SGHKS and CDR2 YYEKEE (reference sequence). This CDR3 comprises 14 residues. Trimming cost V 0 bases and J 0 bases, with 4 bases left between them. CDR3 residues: CASSLGISNQPQHF. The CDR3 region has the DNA TGTGCCAGCAGCTTGGGGATTAGCAATCAGCCCCAGCATTTT. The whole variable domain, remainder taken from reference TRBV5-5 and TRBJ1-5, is DAGVTQSPTHLIKTRGQQVTLRCSPISGHKSVSWYQQVLGQGPQFIFQYYEKEERGRGNFPDRFSARQFPNYSSELNVNALLLGDSALYLCASSLGISNQPQHFGDGTRLSIL.

The CDR3 loop is CASSFYRGNNSPLHF. CDR3 DNA sequence: TGTGCCAGCAGCTTTTACAGGGGTAATAATTCACCCCTCCACTTT. V is TRBV5-6 and J is TRBJ1-6; 7 bases match TRBD1. The CDR3 length is 15 residues. V lost 2 bases and J lost 5; bases outside the gene matches: 4. CDR1 and CDR2 from the germline V gene are SGHDT and YYEEEE. Filled out from reference TRBV5-6 and TRBJ1-6, the complete variable domain reads DAGVTQSPTHLIKTRGQQVTLRCSPKSGHDTVSWYQQALGQGPQFIFQYYEEEERQRGNFPDRFSGHQFPNYSSELNVNALLLGDSALYLCASSFYRGNNSPLHFGNGTRLTVT.

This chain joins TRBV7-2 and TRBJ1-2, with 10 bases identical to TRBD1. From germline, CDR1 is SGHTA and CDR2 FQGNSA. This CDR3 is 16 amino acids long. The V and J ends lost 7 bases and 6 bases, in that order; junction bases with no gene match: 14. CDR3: CASKNWGQGSSDGYTF. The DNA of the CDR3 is TGTGCCAGCAAAAATTGGGGACAGGGGAGTTCGGATGGCTACACCTTC.

CDR3 protein: CASSRPSETQYF. In DNA form, the CDR3 reads TGCGCCAGCAGCCGACCGTCCGAGACCCAGTACTTC. The chain employs TRBV4-1 and TRBJ2-5; the D is unclear. Germline V lookup: CDR1 MGHRA, CDR2 YSYEKL. The CDR3 is made up of 12 amino acids. The ends were cut back, 4 bases at V and 5 bases at J, with 8 bases in the middle.

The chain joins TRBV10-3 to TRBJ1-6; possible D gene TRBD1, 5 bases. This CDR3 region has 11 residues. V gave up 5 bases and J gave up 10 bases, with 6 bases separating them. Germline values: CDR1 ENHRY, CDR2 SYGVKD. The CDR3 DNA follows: TGTGCCATCAGTTCAGGGTCACCCCTCCACTTT. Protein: CAISSGSPLHF.

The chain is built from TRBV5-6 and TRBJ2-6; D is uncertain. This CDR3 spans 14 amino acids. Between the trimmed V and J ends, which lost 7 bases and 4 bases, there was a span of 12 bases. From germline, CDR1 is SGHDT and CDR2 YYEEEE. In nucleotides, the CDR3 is TGTGCCAGCGCGTTATCTTCCGGGGCCAACGTCCTGACTTTC. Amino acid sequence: CASALSSGANVLTF.

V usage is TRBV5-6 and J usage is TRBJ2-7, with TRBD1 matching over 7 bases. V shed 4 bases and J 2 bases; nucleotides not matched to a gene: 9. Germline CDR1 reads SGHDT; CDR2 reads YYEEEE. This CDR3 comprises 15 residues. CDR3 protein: CASSTQQGFAYEQYF. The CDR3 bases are TGTGCCAGCAGCACACAACAGGGGTTTGCCTACGAGCAGTACTTC.

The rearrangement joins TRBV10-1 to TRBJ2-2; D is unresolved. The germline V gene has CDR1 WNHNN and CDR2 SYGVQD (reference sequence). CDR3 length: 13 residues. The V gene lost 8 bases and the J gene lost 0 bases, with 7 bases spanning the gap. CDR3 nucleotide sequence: TGCGCCAGCGGGCCCCCGAACACCGGGGAGCTGTTTTTT. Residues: CASGPPNTGELFF.

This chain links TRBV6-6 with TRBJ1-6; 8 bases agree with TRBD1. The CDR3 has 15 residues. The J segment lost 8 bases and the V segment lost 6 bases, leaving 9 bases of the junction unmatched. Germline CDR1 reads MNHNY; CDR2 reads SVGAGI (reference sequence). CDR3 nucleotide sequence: TGTGCCAGCAGCAATATCGGACAGGGCTATTCACCCCTCCACTTT. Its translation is CASSNIGQGYSPLHF.

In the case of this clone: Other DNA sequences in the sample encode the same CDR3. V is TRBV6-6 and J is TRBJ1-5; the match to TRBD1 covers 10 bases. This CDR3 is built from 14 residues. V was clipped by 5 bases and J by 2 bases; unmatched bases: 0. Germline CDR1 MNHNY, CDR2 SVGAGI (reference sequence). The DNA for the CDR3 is TGTGCCAGCAGTGGACAGGGGGGCAATCAGCCCCAGCATTTT. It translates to CASSGQGGNQPQHF.

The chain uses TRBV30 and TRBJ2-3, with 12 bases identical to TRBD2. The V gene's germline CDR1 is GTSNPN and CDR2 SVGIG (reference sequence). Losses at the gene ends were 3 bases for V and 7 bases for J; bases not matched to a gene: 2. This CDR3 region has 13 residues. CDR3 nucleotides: TGTGCCTGGAGGACTAGCGGGAGTTATACGCAGTATTTT. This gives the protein CAWRTSGSYTQYF.

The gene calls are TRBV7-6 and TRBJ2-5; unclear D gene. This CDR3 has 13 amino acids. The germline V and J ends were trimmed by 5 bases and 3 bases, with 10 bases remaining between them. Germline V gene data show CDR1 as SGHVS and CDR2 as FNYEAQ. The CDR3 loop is CASSRRPKETQYF. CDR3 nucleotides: TGTGCCAGCAGCAGAAGACCTAAAGAGACCCAGTACTTC.

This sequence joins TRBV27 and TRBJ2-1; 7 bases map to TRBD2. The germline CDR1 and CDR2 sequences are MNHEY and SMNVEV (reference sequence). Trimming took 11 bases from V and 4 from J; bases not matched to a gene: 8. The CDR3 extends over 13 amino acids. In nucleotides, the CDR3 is TGTGCCGCCTCCCGCGGGGGTTACAATGAGCAGTTCTTC. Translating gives CAASRGGYNEQFF.

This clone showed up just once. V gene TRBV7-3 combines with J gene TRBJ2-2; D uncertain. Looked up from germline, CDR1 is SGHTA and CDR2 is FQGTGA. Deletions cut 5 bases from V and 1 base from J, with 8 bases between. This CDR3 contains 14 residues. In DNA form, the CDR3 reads TGTGCCAGCAGCCTCTGGCGGAACACCGGGGAGCTGTTTTTT. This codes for CASSLWRNTGELFF. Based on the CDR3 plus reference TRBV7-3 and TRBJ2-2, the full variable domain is GAGVSQTPSNKVTEKGKYVELRCDPISGHTALYWYRQSLGQGPEFLIYFQGTGAADDSGLPNDRFFAVRPEGSVSTLKIQRTERGDSAVYLCASSLWRNTGELFFGEGSRLTVL.

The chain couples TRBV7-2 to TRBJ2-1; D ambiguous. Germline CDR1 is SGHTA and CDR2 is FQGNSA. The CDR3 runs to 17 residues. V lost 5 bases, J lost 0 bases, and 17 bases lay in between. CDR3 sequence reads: CASSPRPVMSSYNEQFF. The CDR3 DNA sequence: TGTGCCAGCAGCCCCAGGCCTGTGATGAGCTCCTACAATGAGCAGTTCTTC.

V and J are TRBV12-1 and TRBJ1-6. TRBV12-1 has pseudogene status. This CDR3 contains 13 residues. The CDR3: CASSHSGSSPLHF. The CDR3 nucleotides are TGTGCCAGCAGCCATTCAGGGAGTTCACCCCTCCACTTT.

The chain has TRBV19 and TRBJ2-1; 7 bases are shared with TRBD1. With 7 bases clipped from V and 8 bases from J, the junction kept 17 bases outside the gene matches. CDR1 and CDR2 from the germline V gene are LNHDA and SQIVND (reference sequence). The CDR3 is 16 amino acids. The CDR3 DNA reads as TGTGCCAGTACCATAGGGTGGGACAGACTTTACGATGAGCAGTTCTTC. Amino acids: CASTIGWDRLYDEQFF.

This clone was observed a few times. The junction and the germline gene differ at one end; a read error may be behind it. As DNA, the CDR3 is TGTGCCAGCAGTTTACGTAAGGGAGGAGTGGACTTT. Translated, it gives CASSLRKGGVDF. The V and J genes are TRBV28 and TRBJ1-6; unclear D gene. The CDR3 length is 12 residues. Germline V lookup: CDR1 MDHEN, CDR2 SYDVKM.

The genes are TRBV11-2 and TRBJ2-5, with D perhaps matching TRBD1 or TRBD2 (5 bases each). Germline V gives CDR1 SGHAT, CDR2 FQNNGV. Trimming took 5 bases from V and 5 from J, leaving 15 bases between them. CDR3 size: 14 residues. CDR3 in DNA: TGTGCCAGCAGCCGAGACATAGGGGAGGAGACCCAGTACTTC. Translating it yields CASSRDIGEETQYF.

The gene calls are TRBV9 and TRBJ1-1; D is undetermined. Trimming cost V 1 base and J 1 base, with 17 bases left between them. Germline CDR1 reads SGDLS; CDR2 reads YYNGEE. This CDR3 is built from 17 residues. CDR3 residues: CASSVSVSMGKNTEAFF. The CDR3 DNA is TGTGCCAGCAGCGTATCCGTCTCGATGGGGAAGAACACTGAAGCTTTCTTT.

The CDR3 loop is CASSLLKGNQPQHF. The CDR3 DNA reads as TGTGCCAGCAGCTTACTGAAGGGCAATCAGCCCCAGCATTTT. The chain couples TRBV7-2 to TRBJ1-5; D gene ambiguous. The V and J ends lost 2 bases and 2 bases respectively, with 7 bases between them. The CDR3 contains 14 residues. The V gene's germline CDR1 is SGHTA and CDR2 FQGNSA.

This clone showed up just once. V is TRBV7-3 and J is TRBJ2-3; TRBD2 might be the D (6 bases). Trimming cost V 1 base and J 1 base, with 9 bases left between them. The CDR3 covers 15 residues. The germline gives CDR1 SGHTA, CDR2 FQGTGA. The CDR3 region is CASSLSGARTDTQYF. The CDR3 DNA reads TGTGCCAGCAGCTTAAGCGGGGCTCGCACAGATACGCAGTATTTT.